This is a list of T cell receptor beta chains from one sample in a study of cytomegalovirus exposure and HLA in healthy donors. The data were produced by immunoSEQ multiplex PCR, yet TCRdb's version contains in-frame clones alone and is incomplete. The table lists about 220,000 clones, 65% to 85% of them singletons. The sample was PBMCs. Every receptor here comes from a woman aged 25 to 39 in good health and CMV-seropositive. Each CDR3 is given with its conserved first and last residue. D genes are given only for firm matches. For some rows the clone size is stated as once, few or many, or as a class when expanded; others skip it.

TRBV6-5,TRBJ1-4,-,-,TGTGCCAGCAGTCCAGGGACCGAAAAACTGTTTTTT,CASSPGTEKLFF
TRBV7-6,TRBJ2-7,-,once,TGTGCCAGCAGCTTAGCGGCAGGGGAATTAAGCTACGAGCAGTACTTC,CASSLAAGELSYEQYF
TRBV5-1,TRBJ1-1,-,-,TGCGCCAGCAGCGCCGGGGTGGGCACTGAAGCTTTCTTT,CASSAGVGTEAFF
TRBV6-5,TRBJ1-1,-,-,TGTGCCAGCAGTTACTTGGACAGCCATGAAGCTTTCTTT,CASSYLDSHEAFF
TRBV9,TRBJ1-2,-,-,TGTGCCAGCAGCGTGGGCGGGGCTGGGGGCAATGGCTACACCTTC,CASSVGGAGGNGYTF
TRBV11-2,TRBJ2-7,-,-,TGTGCCAGCAGCTTAAGTCGCACACAATCCTACGAGCAGTACTTC,CASSLSRTQSYEQYF
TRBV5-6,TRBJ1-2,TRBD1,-,TGTGCCAGCACGCCCGGGACAGCCTATGGCTACACCTTC,CASTPGTAYGYTF
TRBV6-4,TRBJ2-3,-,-,TGTGCCAGCAGTGAGCCGTCGCTTGCCCCGGCCCGGCACACAGATACGCAGTATTTT,CASSEPSLAPARHTDTQYF
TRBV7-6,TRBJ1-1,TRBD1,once,TGTGCCAGCAGCACACCGAGTTCGAGGGGGCTGAACACTGAAGCTTTCTTT,CASSTPSSRGLNTEAFF
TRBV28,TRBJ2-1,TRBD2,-,TGTGCCAGCAGTTCCTTAGCGGGAGCCGGGCGGGGTGAGCAGTTCTTC,CASSSLAGAGRGEQFF
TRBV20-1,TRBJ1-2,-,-,TGCAGTGCTTCAGGGGTCCATGGCTACACCTTC,CSASGVHGYTF
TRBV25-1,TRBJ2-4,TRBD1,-,TGTGCCAGCAGAACCCTAGGGCAGGGGGTAGCCAAAAACATTCAGTACTTC,CASRTLGQGVAKNIQYF
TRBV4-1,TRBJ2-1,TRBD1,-,TGCGCCAGCAGCCCCAAATGGGGAACAGGGGGTGATTATGAGCAGTTCTTC,CASSPKWGTGGDYEQFF
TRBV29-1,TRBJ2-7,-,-,TGCAGCGTAGAACCCGGGGACTCTTACGAGCAGTACTTC,CSVEPGDSYEQYF
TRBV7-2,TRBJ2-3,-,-,TGTGCCAGCAGCTCGATCACGGCAGATACGCAGTATTTT,CASSSITADTQYF
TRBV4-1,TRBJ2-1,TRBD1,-,TGCGCCAGCAGCCGAGAACAGGGGGCGGGCGGTGAGCAGTTCTTC,CASSREQGAGGEQFF
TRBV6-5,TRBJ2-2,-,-,TGTGCCAGCAGTTTGATTCCTAGCGAGAACACCGGGGAGCTGTTTTTT,CASSLIPSENTGELFF
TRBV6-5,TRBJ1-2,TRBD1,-,TGTGCCAGCAGTAGGACAGGGCTAACCTATGGCTACACCTTC,CASSRTGLTYGYTF
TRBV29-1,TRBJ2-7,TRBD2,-,TGCAGCGCCGCCCCGGGACTAGCGGACGGGGAGCAGTACTTC,CSAAPGLADGEQYF
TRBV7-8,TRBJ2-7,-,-,TGTGCCAGCAGCTCGGACATTCTGAAGGGGTTCTACGAGCAGTACTTC,CASSSDILKGFYEQYF
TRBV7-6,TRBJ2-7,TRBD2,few,TGTGCCAGCAGCCGGGACTACAAATACGAGCAGTACTTC,CASSRDYKYEQYF
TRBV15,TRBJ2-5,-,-,TGTGCCACCAGCTCCCCAGGGGTCCAAGAGACCCAGTACTTC,CATSSPGVQETQYF
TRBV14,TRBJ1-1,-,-,TGTGCCAGCAGCTTACAGGGAGGTAGCACTGAAGCTTTCTTT,CASSLQGGSTEAFF
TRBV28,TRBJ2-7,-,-,TGTGCCAGCAGCAAAGGACGCTACGAGCAGTACTTC,CASSKGRYEQYF
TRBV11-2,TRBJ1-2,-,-,TGTGCCAGCAGTGGAACGGACTACTATGGCTACACCTTC,CASSGTDYYGYTF
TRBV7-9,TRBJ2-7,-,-,TGTGCCAGCAGCTTAGAACCCAGGGGCAACTACTACGAGCAGTACTTC,CASSLEPRGNYYEQYF
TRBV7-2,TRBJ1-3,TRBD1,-,TGTGCCAGCAGCCGAGGGGGCACTGGAAACACCATATATTTT,CASSRGGTGNTIYF
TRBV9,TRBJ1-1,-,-,TGTGCCAGCAGCGCGACGGGTGGGACTGAAGCTTTCTTT,CASSATGGTEAFF
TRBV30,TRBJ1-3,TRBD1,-,TGTGCCTGGTCTACAGGGGGCGCAGGAAACACCATATATTTT,CAWSTGGAGNTIYF
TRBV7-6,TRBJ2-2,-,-,TGTGCCAGCAGCTTAGTTGGGGAGCTGTTTTTT,CASSLVGELFF
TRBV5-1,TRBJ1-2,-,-,TGCGCCAGCAGCCCGGGCGGGGAGTCGTATGGCTACACCTTC,CASSPGGESYGYTF
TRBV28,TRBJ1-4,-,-,TGTGCCAGCAGTTTACGACAGGATGAAAAACTGTTTTTT,CASSLRQDEKLFF
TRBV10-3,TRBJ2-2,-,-,TGTGCCATCAGTGATGGCACCGGGGAGCTGTTTTTT,CAISDGTGELFF
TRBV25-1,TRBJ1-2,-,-,TGTGCCAGCAGTGAATACGCGGGGGGGGCCCGGCGAGATGGCTACACCTTC,CASSEYAGGARRDGYTF